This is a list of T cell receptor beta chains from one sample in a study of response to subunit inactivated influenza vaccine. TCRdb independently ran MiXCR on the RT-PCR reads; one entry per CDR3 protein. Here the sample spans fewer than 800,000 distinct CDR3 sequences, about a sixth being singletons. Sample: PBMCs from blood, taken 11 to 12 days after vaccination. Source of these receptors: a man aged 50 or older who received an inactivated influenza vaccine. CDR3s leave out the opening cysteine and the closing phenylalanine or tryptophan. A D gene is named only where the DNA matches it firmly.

CDR3 protein: ASNYEQY
V gene: TRBV25-1
D gene: NA

CDR3 protein: SASRTTYQETQY
V gene: TRBV20-1
D gene: NA

CDR3 protein: ASSHFPGGADTIY
V gene: TRBV14
D gene: TRBD1

CDR3 protein: ASSYTLGLAGGNEQF
V gene: TRBV6-2/TRBV6-3
D gene: TRBD2

CDR3 protein: AAREAGDEQY
V gene: TRBV10-2
D gene: TRBD2

CDR3 protein: ASRPGWGANTGELF
V gene: TRBV6-2/TRBV6-3
D gene: NA

CDR3 protein: ASSKPGANYGYT
V gene: TRBV4-1
D gene: NA

CDR3 protein: ASSYRDGSYEQY
V gene: TRBV13
D gene: NA

CDR3 protein: ASSQDRSPGPQH
V gene: TRBV4-3
D gene: NA

CDR3 protein: ASSQARRETALTDTQY
V gene: TRBV4-3
D gene: NA

CDR3 protein: ASNGDRSYT
V gene: TRBV2
D gene: NA

CDR3 protein: ASSLYQGAYYNEQF
V gene: TRBV5-1
D gene: TRBD1

CDR3 protein: SAGDSPDTQY
V gene: TRBV20-1
D gene: TRBD1

CDR3 protein: ASSLTGDRAYGYT
V gene: TRBV5-1
D gene: TRBD1

CDR3 protein: ASSRSGRAINTQY
V gene: TRBV6-2/TRBV6-3
D gene: TRBD2

CDR3 protein: ASSLSKTQY
V gene: TRBV11-2
D gene: NA

CDR3 protein: ASSQRTSGYTGELF
V gene: TRBV7-6
D gene: TRBD2

CDR3 protein: SVGSGAANEKLF
V gene: TRBV29-1
D gene: NA

CDR3 protein: SASFRWGETQY
V gene: TRBV20-1
D gene: NA

CDR3 protein: ASSSIGSGTSTDTQY
V gene: TRBV28
D gene: TRBD2

CDR3 protein: ASSLYGGSTDTQY
V gene: TRBV7-9
D gene: NA

CDR3 protein: ASSLWGKETQY
V gene: TRBV5-1
D gene: NA

CDR3 protein: ASSENLPKTGNEQF
V gene: TRBV6-1
D gene: NA

CDR3 protein: ASSQELRTTSGSYEQY
V gene: TRBV4-2
D gene: TRBD2

CDR3 protein: ASSLAGRGDEQF
V gene: TRBV7-6
D gene: TRBD2

CDR3 protein: ASTSPGSLLTYEQY
V gene: TRBV28
D gene: NA

CDR3 protein: ASRRDSVNTGELF
V gene: TRBV6-4
D gene: TRBD1

CDR3 protein: ASSEVRTLKETQY
V gene: TRBV2
D gene: NA

CDR3 protein: ASSPPRSGNYNEQF
V gene: TRBV18
D gene: NA

CDR3 protein: ASSLELATIY
V gene: TRBV7-9
D gene: NA

CDR3 protein: ASSLQGVNSPLH
V gene: TRBV12-3/TRBV12-4
D gene: TRBD1

CDR3 protein: ASSRTERETQY
V gene: TRBV11-1
D gene: NA

CDR3 protein: ASRRRGITDTQY
V gene: TRBV27
D gene: NA

CDR3 protein: AIRPATANTGELF
V gene: TRBV10-3
D gene: NA

CDR3 protein: ASSQDSAGELF
V gene: TRBV4-3
D gene: NA

CDR3 protein: ASSYSRGAAEQY
V gene: TRBV6-2/TRBV6-3
D gene: NA

CDR3 protein: ASSLVDGSYNEQF
V gene: TRBV5-1
D gene: NA

CDR3 protein: ASSLKAGQGHSTLTYEQY
V gene: TRBV7-6
D gene: TRBD1

CDR3 protein: ASSLGSGLAGNTGELF
V gene: TRBV12-3/TRBV12-4
D gene: TRBD2

CDR3 protein: ASSQERTMTYNEQF
V gene: TRBV14
D gene: NA

CDR3 protein: ASSSGAGGPFVAKNIQY
V gene: TRBV28
D gene: TRBD1

CDR3 protein: ASSLINRDSNTEAF
V gene: TRBV5-1
D gene: NA

CDR3 protein: ASSLTQGAYEQY
V gene: TRBV12-3/TRBV12-4
D gene: TRBD1

CDR3 protein: ASSIRTGGNTGELF
V gene: TRBV5-1
D gene: TRBD1

CDR3 protein: ASRLDRGRYEQY
V gene: TRBV12-3/TRBV12-4
D gene: TRBD1

CDR3 protein: ASSLWGGGEQF
V gene: TRBV5-1
D gene: NA

CDR3 protein: ASSPQGGNTGELF
V gene: TRBV4-1
D gene: NA

CDR3 protein: ASSTQDSSFDTQY
V gene: TRBV4-2
D gene: NA

CDR3 protein: ASRQGSYGYT
V gene: TRBV12-3/TRBV12-4
D gene: NA

CDR3 protein: ASSFRATEEAF
V gene: TRBV27
D gene: NA

CDR3 protein: ASSQDMSRLIALT
V gene: TRBV4-3
D gene: NA

CDR3 protein: ASSGDRRWSSYEQY
V gene: TRBV6-2/TRBV6-3
D gene: TRBD1

CDR3 protein: AISPTAGQVNSPLH
V gene: TRBV10-3
D gene: TRBD1

CDR3 protein: SAKGTGTINSPLH
V gene: TRBV20-1
D gene: TRBD1

CDR3 protein: SAPNPRTGETQY
V gene: TRBV20-1
D gene: NA